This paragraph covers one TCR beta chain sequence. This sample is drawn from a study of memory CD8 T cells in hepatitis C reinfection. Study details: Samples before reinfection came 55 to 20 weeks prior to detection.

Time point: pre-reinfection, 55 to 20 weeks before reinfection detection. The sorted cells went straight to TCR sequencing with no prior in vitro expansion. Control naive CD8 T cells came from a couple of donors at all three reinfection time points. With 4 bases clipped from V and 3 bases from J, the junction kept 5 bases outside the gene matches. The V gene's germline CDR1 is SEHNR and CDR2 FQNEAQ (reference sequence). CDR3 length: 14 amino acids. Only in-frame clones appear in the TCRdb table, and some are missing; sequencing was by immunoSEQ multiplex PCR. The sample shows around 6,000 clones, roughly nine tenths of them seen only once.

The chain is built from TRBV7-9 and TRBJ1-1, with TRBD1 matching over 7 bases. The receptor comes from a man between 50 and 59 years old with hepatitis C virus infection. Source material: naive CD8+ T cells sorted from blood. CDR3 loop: CASSSTQGDTEAFF. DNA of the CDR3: TGTGCCAGCAGCTCTACCCAGGGGGACACTGAAGCTTTCTTT.